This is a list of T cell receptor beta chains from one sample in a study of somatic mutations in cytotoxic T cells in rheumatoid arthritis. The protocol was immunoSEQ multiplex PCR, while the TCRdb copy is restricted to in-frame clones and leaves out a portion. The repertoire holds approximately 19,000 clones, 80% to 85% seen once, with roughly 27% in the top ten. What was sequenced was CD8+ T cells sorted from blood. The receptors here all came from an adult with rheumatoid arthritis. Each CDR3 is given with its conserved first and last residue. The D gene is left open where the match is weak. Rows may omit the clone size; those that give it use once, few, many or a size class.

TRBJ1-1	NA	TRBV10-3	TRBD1	TGTGCCATCAAGCTCAGCGGACAGGGGAACACTGAAGCTTTCTTT	CAIKLSGQGNTEAFF
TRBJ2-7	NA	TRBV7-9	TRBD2	TGTGCCAGCAGCTTTGGGGGGGGCTCCTACGAGCAGTACTTC	CASSFGGGSYEQYF
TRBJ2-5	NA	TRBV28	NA	TGTGCCAGCAGTTTTGTGGGAGAAGAGACCCAGTACTTC	CASSFVGEETQYF
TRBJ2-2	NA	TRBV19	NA	TGTGCCAGTAGTATAGATCCCAGCTACACCGGGGAGCTGTTTTTT	CASSIDPSYTGELFF
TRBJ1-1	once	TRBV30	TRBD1	TGTGCCTGGAGAATCCCAGGGACAGGGTGGGTGAACACTGAAGCTTTCTTT	CAWRIPGTGWVNTEAFF
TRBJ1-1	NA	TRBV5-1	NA	TGCGCCAGCAGCCCCCGGGAGGGGGGGACTGAAGCTTTCTTT	CASSPREGGTEAFF
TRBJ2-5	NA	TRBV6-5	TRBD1	TGTGCCAGCTTTAAGACAGGGTTTCGTGGAGAGACCCAGTACTTC	CASFKTGFRGETQYF
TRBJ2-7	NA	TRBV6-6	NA	TGTGCCAGCAGTTACGGACGAAGCTCCTACGAGCAGTACTTC	CASSYGRSSYEQYF
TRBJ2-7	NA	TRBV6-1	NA	TGTGCCACAGGCTACGAGCAGTACTTC	CATGYEQYF
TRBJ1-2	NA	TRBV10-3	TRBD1	TGTGCCATCACCGACAGGGGCGGTGGCTACACCTTC	CAITDRGGGYTF
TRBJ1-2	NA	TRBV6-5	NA	TGTGCCAGCAGTTACGGGGACTATGGCTACACCTTC	CASSYGDYGYTF
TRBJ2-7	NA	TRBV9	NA	TGTGCCAGCAGCGTAGGAGGCGTAGACTACGAGCAGTACTTC	CASSVGGVDYEQYF
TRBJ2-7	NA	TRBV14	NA	TGTGCCAGCAGCCAAGGTTTCAGGATGGGGTACGAGCAGTACTTC	CASSQGFRMGYEQYF
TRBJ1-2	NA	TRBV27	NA	TGTGCCAGCAGCCCACCGGGCTCTAATGGCTACACCTTC	CASSPPGSNGYTF
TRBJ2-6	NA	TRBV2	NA	TGTGCCAGGTCTGGGGCCAACGTCCTGACTTTC	CARSGANVLTF
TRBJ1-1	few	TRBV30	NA	TGTGCCTGGAGTTGGACTTACACTGAAGCTTTCTTT	CAWSWTYTEAFF
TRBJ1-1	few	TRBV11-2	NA	TGTGCCAGCAGCCCGATGAACACTGAAGCTTTCTTT	CASSPMNTEAFF
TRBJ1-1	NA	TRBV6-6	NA	TGTGCCAGCAGTTACGGGGGACAGAACACTGAAGCTTTCTTT	CASSYGGQNTEAFF
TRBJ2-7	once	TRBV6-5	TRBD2	TGTGCCAGCAGCCGACCCGCGGGAGGAGGGTACGAGCAGTACTTC	CASSRPAGGGYEQYF
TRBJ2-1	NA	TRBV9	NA	TGTGCCAGCAGCGCGTATCCGGGACTTACACGCGATGAGCAGTTCTTC	CASSAYPGLTRDEQFF
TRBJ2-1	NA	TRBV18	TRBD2	TGTGCCAGCTCACCGAGCAGGGACTACCCAAAGCTCTTC	CASSPSRDYPKLF
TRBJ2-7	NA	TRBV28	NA	TGTGCCAGCAGTTCTCACCCGGGACCGGATTACGAGCAGTACTTC	CASSSHPGPDYEQYF
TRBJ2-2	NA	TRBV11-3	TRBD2	TGTGCCAGCAGCCCGCGGACTAGTTTCTCCGGGGAGCTGTTTTTT	CASSPRTSFSGELFF
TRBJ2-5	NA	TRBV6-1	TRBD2	TGTGCCAGCAGTGAATGGTTAGCGGGAGACCAAGAGACCCAGTACTTC	CASSEWLAGDQETQYF
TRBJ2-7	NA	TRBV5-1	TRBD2	TGCGCCAGCAAGGAGTTCGGGGGGATGGGGAGCTACGAGCAGTACTTC	CASKEFGGMGSYEQYF
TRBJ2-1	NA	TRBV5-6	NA	TGTGCCAGCAGCGTCCCCACTTTCTCCCCAGAGTCCTACAATGAGCAGTTCTTC	CASSVPTFSPESYNEQFF
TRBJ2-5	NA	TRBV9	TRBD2	TGTGCCAGCAGCGTGGGGAGCGGGGGACAGACCCAGTACTTC	CASSVGSGGQTQYF
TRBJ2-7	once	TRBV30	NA	TGTGCCTTGGCGGCGGGCGAGCAGTACTTC	CALAAGEQYF
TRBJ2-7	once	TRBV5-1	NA	TGCGCCAGCAGCTCGCCCTCCAATCCTACCAGGGCGACCTACGAGCAGTACTTC	CASSSPSNPTRATYEQYF
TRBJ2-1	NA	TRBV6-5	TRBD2	TGTGCCAGCAGTTACTCGAGTCTAGCGGACGCCAATGAGCAGTTCTTC	CASSYSSLADANEQFF
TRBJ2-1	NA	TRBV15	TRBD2	TGTGCCACCAGCAGAGATCCGGCGGGAGGGCGAGGCAATGAGCAGTTCTTC	CATSRDPAGGRGNEQFF
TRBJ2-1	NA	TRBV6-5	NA	TGTGCCAGCAGCGCTTACGGACCATCGAGCAATGAGCAGTTCTTC	CASSAYGPSSNEQFF
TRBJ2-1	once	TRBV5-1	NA	TGCGCCAGCGTCGGGGGAACTGAGCAGTTCTTC	CASVGGTEQFF
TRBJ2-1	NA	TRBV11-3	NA	TGTGCCAGCAGCTTAGCCGGGAACCACAATGAGCAGTTCTTC	CASSLAGNHNEQFF
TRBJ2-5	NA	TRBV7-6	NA	TGTGCCAGCAGCTTAGGGGGGGGCGGAGAGACCCAGTACTTC	CASSLGGGGETQYF
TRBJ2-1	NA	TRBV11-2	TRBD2	TGTGCCAGCAGCTTAAGGTCGTCTAGCGGGAACTATTACAATGAGCAGTTCTTC	CASSLRSSSGNYYNEQFF
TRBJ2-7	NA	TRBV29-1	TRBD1	TGCAGCGTGACAGGGAGTAACCACGAGCAGTACTTC	CSVTGSNHEQYF
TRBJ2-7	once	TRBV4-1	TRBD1	TGCGCCAGCAGCCAAGCGACAGGGTGGGCCGTCGAGCAGTACTTC	CASSQATGWAVEQYF
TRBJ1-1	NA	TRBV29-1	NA	TGCAGCGTTGAAGTTCCGACATTGGGGGAGGTTGAAGCTTTCTTT	CSVEVPTLGEVEAFF
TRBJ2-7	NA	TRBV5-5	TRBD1	TGTGCCAGCAGTTATACAGGGGACGAGCAGTACTTC	CASSYTGDEQYF
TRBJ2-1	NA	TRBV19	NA	TGTGCCAGTAGTATGCTTTTACGAAATGAGCAGTTCTTC	CASSMLLRNEQFF
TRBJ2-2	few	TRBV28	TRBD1	TGTGCCAGCAGTCCAGACAGGGAACACGGGGAGCTGTTTTTT	CASSPDREHGELFF
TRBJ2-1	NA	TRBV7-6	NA	TGTGCCAGCAGCTTAGGGGCTATTAATGAGCAGTTCTTC	CASSLGAINEQFF
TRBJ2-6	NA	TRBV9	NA	TGTGCCAGCAGCGTGTGGGGCTCTGGGGCCAACGTCCTGACTTTC	CASSVWGSGANVLTF